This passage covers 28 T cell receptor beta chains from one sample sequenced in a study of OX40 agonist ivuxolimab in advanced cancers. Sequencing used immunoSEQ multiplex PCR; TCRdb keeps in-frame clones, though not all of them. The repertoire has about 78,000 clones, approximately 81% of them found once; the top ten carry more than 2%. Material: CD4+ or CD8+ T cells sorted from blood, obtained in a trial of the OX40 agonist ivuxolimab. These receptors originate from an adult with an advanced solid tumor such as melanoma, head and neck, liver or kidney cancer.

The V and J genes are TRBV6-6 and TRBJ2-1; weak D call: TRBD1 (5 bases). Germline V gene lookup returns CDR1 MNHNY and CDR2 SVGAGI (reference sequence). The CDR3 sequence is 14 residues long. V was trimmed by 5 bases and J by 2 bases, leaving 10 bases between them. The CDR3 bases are TGTGCCAGCAGTCTAAGCAGGGCCTACAATGAGCAGTTCTTC. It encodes CASSLSRAYNEQFF.

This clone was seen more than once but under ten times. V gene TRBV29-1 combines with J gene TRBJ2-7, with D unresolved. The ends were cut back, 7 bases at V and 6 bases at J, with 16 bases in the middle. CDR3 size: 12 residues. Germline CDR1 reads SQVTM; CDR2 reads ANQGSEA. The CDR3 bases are TGCAGCGCCGGCCAGGATCTGGTCGAGCAGTACTTC. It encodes CSAGQDLVEQYF.

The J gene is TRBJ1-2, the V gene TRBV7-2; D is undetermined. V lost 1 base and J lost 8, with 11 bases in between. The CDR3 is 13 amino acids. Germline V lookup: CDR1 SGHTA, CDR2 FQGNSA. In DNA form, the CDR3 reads TGTGCCAGCAGCTTAGTGTCGGGTCTCGGCTACACCTTC. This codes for CASSLVSGLGYTF.

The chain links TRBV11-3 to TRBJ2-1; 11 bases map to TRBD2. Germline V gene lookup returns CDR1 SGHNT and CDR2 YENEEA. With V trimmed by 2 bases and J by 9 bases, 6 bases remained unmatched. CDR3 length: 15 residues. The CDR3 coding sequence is TGTGCCAGCAGCTTAAATAGCGGGAGGGCTGGTGAGCAGTTCTTC. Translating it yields CASSLNSGRAGEQFF.

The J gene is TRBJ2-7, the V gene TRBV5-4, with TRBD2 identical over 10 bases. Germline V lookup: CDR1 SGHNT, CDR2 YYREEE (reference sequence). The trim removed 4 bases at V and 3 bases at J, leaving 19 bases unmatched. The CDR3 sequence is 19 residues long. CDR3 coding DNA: TGTGCCAGCAGCCAAGAGGGGCCCAAGACACTAGCGGGATACTACGAGCAGTACTTC. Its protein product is CASSQEGPKTLAGYYEQYF. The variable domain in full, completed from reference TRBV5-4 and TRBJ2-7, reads ETGVTQSPTHLIKTRGQQVTLRCSSQSGHNTVSWYQQALGQGPQFIFQYYREEENGRGNFPPRFSGLQFPNYSSELNVNALELDDSALYLCASSQEGPKTLAGYYEQYFGPGTRLTVT.

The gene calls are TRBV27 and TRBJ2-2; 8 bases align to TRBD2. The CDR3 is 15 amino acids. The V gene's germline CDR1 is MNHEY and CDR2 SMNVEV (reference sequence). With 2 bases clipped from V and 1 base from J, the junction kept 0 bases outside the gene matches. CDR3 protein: CASSLTSGNTGELFF. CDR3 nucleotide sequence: TGTGCCAGCAGTTTAACTAGCGGGAACACCGGGGAGCTGTTTTTT.

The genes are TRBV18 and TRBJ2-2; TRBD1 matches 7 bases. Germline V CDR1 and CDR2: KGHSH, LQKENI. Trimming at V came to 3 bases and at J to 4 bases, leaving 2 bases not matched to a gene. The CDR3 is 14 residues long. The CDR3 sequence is CASSPGQSTGELFF. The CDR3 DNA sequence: TGTGCCAGCTCACCGGGACAGAGCACCGGGGAGCTGTTTTTT.

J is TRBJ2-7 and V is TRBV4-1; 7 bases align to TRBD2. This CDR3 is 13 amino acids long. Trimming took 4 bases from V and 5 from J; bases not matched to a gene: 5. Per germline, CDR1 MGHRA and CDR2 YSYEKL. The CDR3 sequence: CASSRTRSDEQYF. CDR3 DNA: TGCGCCAGCAGCCGGACTAGATCAGACGAGCAGTACTTC.

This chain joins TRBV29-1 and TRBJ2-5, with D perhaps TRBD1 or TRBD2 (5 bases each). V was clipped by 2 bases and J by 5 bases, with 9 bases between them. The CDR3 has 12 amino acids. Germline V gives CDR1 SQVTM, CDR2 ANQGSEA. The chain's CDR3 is CSVEYEGETQYF. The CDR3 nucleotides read TGCAGCGTTGAATATGAGGGGGAGACCCAGTACTTC.

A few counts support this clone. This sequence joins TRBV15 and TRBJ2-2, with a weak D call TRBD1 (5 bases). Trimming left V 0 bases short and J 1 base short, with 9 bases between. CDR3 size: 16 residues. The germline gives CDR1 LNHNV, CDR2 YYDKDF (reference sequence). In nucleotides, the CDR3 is TGTGCCACCAGCAGAGATCGGACATTGAACACCGGGGAGCTGTTTTTT. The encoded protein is CATSRDRTLNTGELFF. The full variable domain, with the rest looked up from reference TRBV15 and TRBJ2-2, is DAMVIQNPRYQVTQFGKPVTLSCSQTLNHNVMYWYQQKSSQAPKLLFHYYDKDFNNEADTPDNFQSRRPNTSFCFLDIRSPGLGDTAMYLCATSRDRTLNTGELFFGEGSRLTVL.

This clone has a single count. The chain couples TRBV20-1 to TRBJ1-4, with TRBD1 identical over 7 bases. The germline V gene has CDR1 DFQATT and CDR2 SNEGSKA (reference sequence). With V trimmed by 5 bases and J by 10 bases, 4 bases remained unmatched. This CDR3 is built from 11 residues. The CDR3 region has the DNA TGCAGTGCTGGGGGGACAGCAAAACTGTTTTTT. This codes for CSAGGTAKLFF.

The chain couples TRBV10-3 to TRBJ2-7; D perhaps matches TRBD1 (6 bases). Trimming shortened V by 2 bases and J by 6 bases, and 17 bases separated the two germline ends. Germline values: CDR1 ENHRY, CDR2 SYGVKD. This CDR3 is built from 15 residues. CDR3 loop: CAISETGSHRGEQYF. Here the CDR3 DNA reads TGTGCCATCAGTGAGACAGGGTCTCATCGGGGCGAGCAGTACTTC.

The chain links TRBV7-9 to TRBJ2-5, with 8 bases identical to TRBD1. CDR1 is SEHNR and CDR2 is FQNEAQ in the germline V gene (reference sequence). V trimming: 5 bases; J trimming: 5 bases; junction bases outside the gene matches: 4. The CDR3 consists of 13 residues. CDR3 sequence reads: CASSATGVETQYF. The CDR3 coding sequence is TGTGCCAGCAGCGCGACAGGGGTGGAGACCCAGTACTTC.

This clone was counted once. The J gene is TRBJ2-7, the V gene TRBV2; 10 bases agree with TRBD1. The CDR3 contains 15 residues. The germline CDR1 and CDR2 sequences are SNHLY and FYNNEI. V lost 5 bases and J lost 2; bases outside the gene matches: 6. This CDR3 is CASSYGQGGTYEQYF. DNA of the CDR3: TGTGCCAGCAGTTACGGACAGGGGGGAACCTACGAGCAGTACTTC.

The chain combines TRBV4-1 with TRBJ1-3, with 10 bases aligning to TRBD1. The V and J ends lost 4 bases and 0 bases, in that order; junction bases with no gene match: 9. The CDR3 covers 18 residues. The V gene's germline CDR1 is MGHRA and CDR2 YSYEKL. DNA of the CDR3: TGCGCCAGCAGCCCGGGACAGGGGAGCGGTCTCTCTGGAAACACCATATATTTT. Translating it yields CASSPGQGSGLSGNTIYF.

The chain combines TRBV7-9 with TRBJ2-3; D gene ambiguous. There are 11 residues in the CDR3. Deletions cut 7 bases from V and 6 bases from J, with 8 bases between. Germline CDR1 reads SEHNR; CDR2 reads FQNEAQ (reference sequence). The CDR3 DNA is TGTGCCAGCACCCCGGCCGATACGCAGTATTTT. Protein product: CASTPADTQYF.

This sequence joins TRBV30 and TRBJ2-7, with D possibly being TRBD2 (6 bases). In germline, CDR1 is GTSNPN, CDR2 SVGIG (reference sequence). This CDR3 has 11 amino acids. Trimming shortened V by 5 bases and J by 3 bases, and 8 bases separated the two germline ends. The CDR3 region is CAWAGSYEQYF. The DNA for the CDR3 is TGTGCCTGGGCGGGAAGCTACGAGCAGTACTTC.

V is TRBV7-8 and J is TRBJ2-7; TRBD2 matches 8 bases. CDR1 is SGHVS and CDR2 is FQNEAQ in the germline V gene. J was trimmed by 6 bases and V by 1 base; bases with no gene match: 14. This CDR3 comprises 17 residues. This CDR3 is CASSLVGGLAGSGEQYF. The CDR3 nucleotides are TGTGCCAGCAGCTTAGTGGGCGGATTAGCGGGAAGCGGCGAGCAGTACTTC.

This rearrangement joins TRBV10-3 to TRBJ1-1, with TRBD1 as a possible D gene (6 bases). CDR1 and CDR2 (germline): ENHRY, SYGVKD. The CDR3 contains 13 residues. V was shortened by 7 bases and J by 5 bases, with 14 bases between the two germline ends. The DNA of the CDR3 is TGTGCCATCAAAGAGCGGGGGCGAACTGAAGCTTTCTTT. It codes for CAIKERGRTEAFF.

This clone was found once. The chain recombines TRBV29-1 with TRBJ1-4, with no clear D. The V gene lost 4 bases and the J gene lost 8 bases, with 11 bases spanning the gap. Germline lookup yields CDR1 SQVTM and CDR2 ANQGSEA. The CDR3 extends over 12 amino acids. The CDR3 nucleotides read TGCAGCGTTGGGGAGGTCGGAGAAAAACTGTTTTTT. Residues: CSVGEVGEKLFF.

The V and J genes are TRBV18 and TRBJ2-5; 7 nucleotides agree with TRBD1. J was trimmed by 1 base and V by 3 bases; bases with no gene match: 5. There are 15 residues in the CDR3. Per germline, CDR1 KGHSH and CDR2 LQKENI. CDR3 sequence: CASSPHAGGQETQYF. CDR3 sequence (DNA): TGTGCCAGCTCACCGCATGCAGGGGGCCAAGAGACCCAGTACTTC. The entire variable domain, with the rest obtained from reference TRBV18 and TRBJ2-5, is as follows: NAGVMQNPRHLVRRRGQEARLRCSPMKGHSHVYWYRQLPEEGLKFMVYLQKENIIDESGMPKERFSAEFPKEGPSILRIQQVVRGDSAAYFCASSPHAGGQETQYFGPGTRLLVL.

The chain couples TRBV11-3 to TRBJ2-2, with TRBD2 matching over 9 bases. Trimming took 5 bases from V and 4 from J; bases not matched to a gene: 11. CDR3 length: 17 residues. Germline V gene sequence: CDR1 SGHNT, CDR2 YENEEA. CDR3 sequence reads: CASSPALGRGGTGELFF. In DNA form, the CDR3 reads TGTGCCAGCAGCCCCGCCTTGGGGCGGGGGGGCACCGGGGAGCTGTTTTTT.

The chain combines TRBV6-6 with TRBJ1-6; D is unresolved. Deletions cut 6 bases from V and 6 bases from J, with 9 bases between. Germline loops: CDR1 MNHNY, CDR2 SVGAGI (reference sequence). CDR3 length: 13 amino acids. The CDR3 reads CASSQPVNSPLHF. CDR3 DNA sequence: TGTGCCAGCAGCCAACCGGTTAATTCACCCCTCCACTTT.

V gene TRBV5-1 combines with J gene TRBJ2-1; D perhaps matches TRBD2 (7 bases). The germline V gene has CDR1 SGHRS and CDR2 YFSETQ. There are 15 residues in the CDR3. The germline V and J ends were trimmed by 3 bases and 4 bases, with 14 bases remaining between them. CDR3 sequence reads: CASSSREGGYNEQFF. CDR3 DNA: TGCGCCAGCAGCTCCCGAGAGGGGGGGTACAATGAGCAGTTCTTC.

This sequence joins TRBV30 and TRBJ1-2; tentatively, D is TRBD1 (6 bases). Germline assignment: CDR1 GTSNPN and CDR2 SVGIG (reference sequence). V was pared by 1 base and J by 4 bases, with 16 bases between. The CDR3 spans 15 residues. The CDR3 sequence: CAWSARDTRSYGYTF. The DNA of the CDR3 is TGTGCCTGGAGTGCACGGGACACCCGGAGCTATGGCTACACCTTC. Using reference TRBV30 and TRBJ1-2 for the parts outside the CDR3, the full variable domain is SQTIHQWPATLVQPVGSPLSLECTVEGTSNPNLYWYRQAAGRGLQLLFYSVGIGQISSEVPQNLSASRPQDRQFILSSKKLLLSDSGFYLCAWSARDTRSYGYTFGSGTRLTVV.

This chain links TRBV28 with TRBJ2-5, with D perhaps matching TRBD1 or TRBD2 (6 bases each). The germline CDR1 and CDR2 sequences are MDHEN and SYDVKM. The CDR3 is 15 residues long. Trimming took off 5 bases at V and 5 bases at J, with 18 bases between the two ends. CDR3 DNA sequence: TGTGCCAGCAGTATGCTGTCGGGGGCGGTGGAGACCCAGTACTTC. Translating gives CASSMLSGAVETQYF.

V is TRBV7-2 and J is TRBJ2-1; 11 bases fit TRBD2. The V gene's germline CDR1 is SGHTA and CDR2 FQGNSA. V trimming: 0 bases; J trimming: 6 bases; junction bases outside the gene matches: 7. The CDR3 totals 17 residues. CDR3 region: CASSLADSGRASNEQFF. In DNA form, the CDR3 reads TGTGCCAGCAGCTTAGCAGATAGCGGGAGGGCCTCCAATGAGCAGTTCTTC.

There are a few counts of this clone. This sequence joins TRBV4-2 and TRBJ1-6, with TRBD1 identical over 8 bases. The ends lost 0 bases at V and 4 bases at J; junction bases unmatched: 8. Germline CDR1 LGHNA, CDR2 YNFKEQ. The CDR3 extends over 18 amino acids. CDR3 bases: TGTGCCAGCAGCCAAGACCCGACAGGGGTAGATTATAATTCACCCCTCCACTTT. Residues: CASSQDPTGVDYNSPLHF.